This record concerns one TCR beta chain sequence. The antigen remains undetermined. Only in-frame clones appear in the TCRdb table, and some are missing; sequencing was by immunoSEQ multiplex PCR. The table lists about 67,000 clones, over 75% of them singletons, with 10% to 15% in the top ten. The time point denotes: week 23, last vaccination. In the vaccine, a single dose held 300 ug of the mutant IDH1 20-mer peptide, along with topical imiquimod. The data are from a study of a mutant IDH1 vaccine in newly diagnosed glioma. Turning to the study itself: Vaccination followed radiotherapy alone by 4-6 weeks, or accompanied temozolomide cycles. Most had both radiotherapy and temozolomide beforehand; others had only one.

Germline assignment: CDR1 SQVTM and CDR2 ANQGSEA. Germline trimming cut 6 bases from V and 1 base from J; bases unmatched to any gene: 4. The CDR3 has 13 amino acids. The study, taken as a whole, reports: Changes to the top peripheral T cell clonotypes appeared unrelated to pseudoprogression. Among all patients, vaccine-induced immune responses occurred in about 93%.

This TCR came from a man aged 18 to 29 with glioma. The chain uses TRBV29-1 and TRBJ2-7; TRBD1 aligns across 9 bases. The sample consisted of PBMCs, taken from a glioma patient whose treatment included an IDH1 peptide vaccine. The CDR3 region has the DNA TGCAGCGTCGCCGGGACAGGGTCCTACGAGCAGTACTTC. It yields the protein CSVAGTGSYEQYF.